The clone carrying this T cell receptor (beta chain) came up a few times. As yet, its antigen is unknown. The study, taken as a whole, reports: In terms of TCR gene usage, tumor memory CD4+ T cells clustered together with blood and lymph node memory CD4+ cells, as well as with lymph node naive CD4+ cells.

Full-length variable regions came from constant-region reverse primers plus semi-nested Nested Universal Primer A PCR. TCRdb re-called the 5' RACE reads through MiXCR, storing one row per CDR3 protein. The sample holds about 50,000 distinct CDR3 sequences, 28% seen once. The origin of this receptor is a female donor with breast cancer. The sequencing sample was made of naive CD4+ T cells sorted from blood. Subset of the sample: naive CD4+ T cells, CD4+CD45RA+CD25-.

The CDR3 spells CAGRQPTQETQYF. The CDR3, as DNA: TGTGCCGGCCGACAGCCGACACAAGAGACCCAGTACTTC. The V call is TRBV6-1, the J call TRBJ2-5; tentatively, D is TRBD1 (5 bases). The V and J ends lost 11 bases and 2 bases respectively, with 15 bases between them. The CDR3 has 13 amino acids. The germline CDR1 and CDR2 sequences are MNHNS and SASEGT.